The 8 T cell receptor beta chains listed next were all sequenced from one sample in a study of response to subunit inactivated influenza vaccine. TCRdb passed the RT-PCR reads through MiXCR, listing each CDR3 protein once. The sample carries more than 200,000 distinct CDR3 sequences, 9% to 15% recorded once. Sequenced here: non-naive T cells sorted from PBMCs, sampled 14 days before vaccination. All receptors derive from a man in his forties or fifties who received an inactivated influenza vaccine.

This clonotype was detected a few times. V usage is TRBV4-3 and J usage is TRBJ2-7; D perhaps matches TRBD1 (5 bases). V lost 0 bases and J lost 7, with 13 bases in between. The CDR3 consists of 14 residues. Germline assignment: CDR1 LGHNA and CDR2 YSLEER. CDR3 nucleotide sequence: TGCGCCAGCAGCCAAGAAGGGCGGTCAGGGGAGCAGTACTTC. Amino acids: CASSQEGRSGEQYF.

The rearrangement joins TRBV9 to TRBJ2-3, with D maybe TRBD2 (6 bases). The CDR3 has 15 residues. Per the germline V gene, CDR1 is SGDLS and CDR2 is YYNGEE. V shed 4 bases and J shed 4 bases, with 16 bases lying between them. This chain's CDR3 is CASSNPLALADTQYF. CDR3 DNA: TGTGCCAGCAGCAACCCCCTAGCGTTGGCAGATACGCAGTATTTT.

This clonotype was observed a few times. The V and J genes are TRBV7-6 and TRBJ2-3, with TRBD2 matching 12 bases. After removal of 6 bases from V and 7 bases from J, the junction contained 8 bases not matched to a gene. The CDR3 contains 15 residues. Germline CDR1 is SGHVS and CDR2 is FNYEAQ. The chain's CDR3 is CASSSPSGGAYTQYF. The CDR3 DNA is TGTGCCAGCAGTTCTCCTAGCGGGGGGGCATATACGCAGTATTTT.

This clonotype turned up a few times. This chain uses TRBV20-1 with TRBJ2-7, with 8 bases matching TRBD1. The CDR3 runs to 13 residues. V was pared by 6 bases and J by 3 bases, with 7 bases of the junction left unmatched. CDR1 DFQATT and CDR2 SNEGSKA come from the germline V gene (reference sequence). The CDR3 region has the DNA TGCAGTGCCCGGGACAGGAGCAACTACGAGCAGTACTTC. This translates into CSARDRSNYEQYF.

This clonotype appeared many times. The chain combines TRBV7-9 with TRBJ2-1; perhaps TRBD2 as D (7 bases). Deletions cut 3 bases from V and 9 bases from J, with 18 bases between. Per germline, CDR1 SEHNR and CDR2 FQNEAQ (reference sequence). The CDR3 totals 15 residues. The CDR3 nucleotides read TGTGCCAGCAGCTTGGGGGCGGGCCCGGGGGGTGAGCAGTTCTTC. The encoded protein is CASSLGAGPGGEQFF.

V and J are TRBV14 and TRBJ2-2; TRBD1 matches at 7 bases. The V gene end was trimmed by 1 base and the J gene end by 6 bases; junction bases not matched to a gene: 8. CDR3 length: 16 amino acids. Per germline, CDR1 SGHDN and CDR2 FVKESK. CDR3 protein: CASSQGGGTVSGELFF. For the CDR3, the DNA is TGTGCCAGCAGCCAAGGTGGTGGGACAGTTTCCGGGGAGCTGTTTTTT.

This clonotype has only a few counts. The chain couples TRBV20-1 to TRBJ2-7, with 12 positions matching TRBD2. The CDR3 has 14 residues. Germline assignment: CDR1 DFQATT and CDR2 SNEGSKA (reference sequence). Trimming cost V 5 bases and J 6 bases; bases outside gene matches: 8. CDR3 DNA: TGCAGTGCTCTTCGACTAGCGGGAGAACTCGAGCAGTACTTC. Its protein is CSALRLAGELEQYF.

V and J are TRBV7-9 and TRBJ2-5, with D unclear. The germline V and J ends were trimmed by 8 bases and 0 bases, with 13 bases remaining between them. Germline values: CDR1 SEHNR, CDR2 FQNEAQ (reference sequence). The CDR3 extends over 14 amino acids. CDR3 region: CASGPVPYQETQYF. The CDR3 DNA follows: TGTGCCAGCGGGCCCGTGCCGTACCAAGAGACCCAGTACTTC.